This T cell receptor beta chain stems from a study of identical twins. General study results and limits: Invariant T cells like MAIT and iNKT could partly confound the zero-insertion analyses.

Looked up from germline, CDR1 is LNHNV and CDR2 is YYDKDF (reference sequence). V lost 3 bases to trimming and J lost 5 bases; unmatched junction nucleotides: 9. The CDR3 consists of 17 residues. This clonotype was found many times. Its target is not known. The cDNA had a unique molecular identifier and a template-switch universal primer site. TCRdb ran MiXCR on the 5' RACE reads and lists one entry per CDR3 protein. The table shows around 340,000 distinct CDR3 sequences, with about 10% occurring only once. The sample was naive T cells sorted from blood. V usage is TRBV15 and J usage is TRBJ2-3; 12 bases fit TRBD2. This sequence was found in a woman between 45 and 60 years old in good health. The CDR3 DNA reads TGTGCCACCAGCAGCATTAGACTAGCGGGAGTGCAAGATACGCAGTATTTT. Protein: CATSSIRLAGVQDTQYF.